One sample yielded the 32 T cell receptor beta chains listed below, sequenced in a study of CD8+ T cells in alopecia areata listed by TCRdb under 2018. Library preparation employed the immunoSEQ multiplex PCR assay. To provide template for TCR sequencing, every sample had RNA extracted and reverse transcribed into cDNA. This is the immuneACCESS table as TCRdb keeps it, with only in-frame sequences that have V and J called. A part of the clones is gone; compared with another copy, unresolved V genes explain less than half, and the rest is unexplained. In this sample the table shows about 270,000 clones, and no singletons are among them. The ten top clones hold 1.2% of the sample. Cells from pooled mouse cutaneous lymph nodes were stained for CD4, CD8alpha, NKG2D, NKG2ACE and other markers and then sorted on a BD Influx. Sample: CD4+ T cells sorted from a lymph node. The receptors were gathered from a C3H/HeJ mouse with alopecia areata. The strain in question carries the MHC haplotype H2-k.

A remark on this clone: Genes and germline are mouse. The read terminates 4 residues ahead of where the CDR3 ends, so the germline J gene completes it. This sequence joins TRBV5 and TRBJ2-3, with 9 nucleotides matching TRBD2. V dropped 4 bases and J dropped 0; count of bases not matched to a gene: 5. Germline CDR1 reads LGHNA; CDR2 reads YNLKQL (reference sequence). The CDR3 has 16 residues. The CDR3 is CASSRLGGVSAETLYF. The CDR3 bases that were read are TGTGCCAGCAGCCGCCTGGGGGGGGTTAGTGCAGAA.

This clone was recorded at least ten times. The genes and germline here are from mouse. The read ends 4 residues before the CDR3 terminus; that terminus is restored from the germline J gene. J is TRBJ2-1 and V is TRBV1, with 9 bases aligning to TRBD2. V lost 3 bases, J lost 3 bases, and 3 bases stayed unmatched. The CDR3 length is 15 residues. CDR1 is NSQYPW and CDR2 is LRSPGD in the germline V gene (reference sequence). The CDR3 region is CTCSAADWGYAEQFF. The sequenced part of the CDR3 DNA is TGCACCTGCAGTGCCGCGGACTGGGGCTATGCT.

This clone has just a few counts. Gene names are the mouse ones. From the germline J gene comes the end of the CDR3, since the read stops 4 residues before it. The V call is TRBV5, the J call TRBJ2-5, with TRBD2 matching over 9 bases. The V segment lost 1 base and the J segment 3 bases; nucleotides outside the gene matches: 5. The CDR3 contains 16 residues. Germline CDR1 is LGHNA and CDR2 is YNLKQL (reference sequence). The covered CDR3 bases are TGTGCCAGCAGCCAAGGCTTCCTGGGGGGGCAAGAC. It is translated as CASSQGFLGGQD. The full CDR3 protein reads CASSQGFLGGQDTQYF.

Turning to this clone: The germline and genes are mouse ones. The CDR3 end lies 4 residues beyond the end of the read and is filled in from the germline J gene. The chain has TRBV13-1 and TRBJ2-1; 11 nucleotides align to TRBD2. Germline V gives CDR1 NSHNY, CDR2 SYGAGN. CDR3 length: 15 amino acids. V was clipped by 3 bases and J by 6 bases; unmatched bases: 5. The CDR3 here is CASSGAGTGGAEQFF. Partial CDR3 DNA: TGTGCCAGCAGTGGGGCCGGGACTGGGGGTGCT.

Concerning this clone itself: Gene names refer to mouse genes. CDR3 bases read: TGCACCTGCAGTGCAGATGGGACAGGAGCCTCC. Its protein is CTCSADGTGAS. The full CDR3 protein is CTCSADGTGASDYTF. This chain uses TRBV1 with TRBJ1-2; 8 nucleotides agree with TRBD1. The observed sequence ends 4 residues before the CDR3 terminus, with the missing tail filled in from the germline J gene. Germline V gene sequence: CDR1 NSQYPW, CDR2 LRSPGD (reference sequence). The CDR3 consists of 15 residues. With 0 bases clipped from V and 4 bases from J, the junction kept 4 bases outside the gene matches.

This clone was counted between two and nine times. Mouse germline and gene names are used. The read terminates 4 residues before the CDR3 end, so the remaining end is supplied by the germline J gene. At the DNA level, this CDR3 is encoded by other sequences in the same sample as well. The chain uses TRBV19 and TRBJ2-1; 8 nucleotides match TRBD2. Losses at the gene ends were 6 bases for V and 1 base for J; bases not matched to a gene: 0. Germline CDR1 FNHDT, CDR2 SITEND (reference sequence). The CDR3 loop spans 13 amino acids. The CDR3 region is CASTGGNYAEQFF. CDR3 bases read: TGTGCCAGCACTGGGGGGAACTATGCT.

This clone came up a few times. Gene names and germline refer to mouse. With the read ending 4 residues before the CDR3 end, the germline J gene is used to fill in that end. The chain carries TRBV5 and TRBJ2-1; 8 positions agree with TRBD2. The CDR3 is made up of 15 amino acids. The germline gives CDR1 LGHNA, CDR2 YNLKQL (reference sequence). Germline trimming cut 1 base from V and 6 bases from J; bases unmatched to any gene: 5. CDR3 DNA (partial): TGTGCCAGCAGCCAAGGATGGGGGGGAGGTGCT. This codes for CASSQGWGGGA. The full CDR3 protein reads CASSQGWGGGAEQFF.

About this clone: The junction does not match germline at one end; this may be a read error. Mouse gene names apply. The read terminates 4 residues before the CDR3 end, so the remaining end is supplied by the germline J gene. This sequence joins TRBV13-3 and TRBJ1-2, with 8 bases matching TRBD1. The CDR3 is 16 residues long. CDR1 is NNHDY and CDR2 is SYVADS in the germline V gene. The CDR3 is CASSDARGTGNPDYTF. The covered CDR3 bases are TGTGCCAGCAGTGATGCGAGGGGGACAGGAAACCCC.

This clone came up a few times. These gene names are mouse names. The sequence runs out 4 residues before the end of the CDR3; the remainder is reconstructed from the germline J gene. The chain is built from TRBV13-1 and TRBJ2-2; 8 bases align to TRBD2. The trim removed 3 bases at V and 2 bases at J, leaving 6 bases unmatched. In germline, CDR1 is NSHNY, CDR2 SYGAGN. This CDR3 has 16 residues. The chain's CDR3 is CASSAGGARNTGQLYF. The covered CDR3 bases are TGTGCCAGCAGTGCCGGGGGGGCGCGGAACACCGGG.

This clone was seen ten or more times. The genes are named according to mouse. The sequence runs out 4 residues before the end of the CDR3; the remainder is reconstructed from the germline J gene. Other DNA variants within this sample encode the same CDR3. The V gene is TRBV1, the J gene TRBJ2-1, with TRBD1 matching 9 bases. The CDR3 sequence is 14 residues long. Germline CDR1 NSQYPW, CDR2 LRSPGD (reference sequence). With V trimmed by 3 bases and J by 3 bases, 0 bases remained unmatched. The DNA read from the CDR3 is TGCACCTGCAGTGCGGGACAGGGCTATGCT. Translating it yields CTCSAGQGYA. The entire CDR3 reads CTCSAGQGYAEQFF.

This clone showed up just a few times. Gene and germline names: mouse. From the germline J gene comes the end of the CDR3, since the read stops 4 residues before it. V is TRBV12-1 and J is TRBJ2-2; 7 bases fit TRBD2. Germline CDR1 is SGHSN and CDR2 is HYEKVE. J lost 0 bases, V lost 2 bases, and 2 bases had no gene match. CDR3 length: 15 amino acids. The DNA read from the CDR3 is TGTGCCAGCTCTCGACTGGGAGCAAACACCGGG. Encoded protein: CASSRLGANTG. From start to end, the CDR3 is CASSRLGANTGQLYF.

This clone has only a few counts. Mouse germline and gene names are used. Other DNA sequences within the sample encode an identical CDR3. Here the CDR3 reads CASRGTGYAEQFF. CDR3 DNA (partial): TGTGCCAGCAGAGGGACTGGATATGCT. This chain joins TRBV13-3 and TRBJ2-1; TRBD2 matches 8 bases. The CDR3 end falls 4 residues outside the read, so it is completed with the germline J gene. V trimming: 5 bases; J trimming: 4 bases; junction bases outside the gene matches: 2. In germline, CDR1 is NNHDY, CDR2 SYVADS. This CDR3 region has 13 residues.

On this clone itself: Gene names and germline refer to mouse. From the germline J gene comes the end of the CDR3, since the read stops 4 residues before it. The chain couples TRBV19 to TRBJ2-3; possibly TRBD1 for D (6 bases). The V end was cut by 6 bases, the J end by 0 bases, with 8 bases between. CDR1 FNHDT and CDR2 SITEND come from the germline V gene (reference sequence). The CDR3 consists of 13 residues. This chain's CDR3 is CASIRGSAETLYF. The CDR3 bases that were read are TGTGCCAGCATCAGGGGTAGTGCAGAA.

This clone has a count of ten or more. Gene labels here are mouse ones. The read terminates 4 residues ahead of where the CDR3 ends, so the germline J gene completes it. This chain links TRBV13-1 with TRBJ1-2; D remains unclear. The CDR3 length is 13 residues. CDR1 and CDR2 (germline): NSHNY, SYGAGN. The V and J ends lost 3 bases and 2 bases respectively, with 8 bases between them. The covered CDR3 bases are TGTGCCAGCAGTGCCGCATGGAACTCC. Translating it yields CASSAAWNS. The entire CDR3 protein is CASSAAWNSDYTF.

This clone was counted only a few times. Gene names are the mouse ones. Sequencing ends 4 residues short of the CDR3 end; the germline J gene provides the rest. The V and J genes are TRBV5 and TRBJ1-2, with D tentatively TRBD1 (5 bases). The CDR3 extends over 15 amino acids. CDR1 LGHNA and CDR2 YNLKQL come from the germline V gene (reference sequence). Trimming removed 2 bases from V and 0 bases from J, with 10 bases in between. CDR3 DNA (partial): TGTGCCAGCAGCCAATTAGGACAAGCAAACTCC. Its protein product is CASSQLGQANS. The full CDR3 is CASSQLGQANSDYTF.

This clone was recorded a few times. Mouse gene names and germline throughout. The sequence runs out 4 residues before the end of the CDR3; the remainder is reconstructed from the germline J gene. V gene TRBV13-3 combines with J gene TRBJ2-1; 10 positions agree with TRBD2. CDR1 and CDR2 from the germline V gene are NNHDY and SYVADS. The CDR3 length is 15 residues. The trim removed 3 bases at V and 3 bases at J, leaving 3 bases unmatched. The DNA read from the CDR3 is TGTGCCAGCAGTGTGGGGACTGGGGTCTATGCT. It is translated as CASSVGTGVYA. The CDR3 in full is CASSVGTGVYAEQFF.

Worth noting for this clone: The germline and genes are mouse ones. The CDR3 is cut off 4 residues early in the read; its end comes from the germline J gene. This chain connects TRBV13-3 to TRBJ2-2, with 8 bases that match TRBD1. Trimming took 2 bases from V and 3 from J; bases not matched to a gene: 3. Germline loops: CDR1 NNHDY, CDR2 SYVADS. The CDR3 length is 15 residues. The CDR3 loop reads CASSEPGGYTGQLYF. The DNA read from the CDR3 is TGTGCCAGCAGTGAACCAGGGGGCTACACCGGG. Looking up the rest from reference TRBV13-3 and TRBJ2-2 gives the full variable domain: EAAVTQSPRSKVAVTGGKVTLSCHQTNNHDYMYWYRQDTGHGLRLIHYSYVADSTEKGDIPDGYKASRPSQENFSLILELASLSQTAVYFCASSEPGGYTGQLYFGEGSKLTVL.

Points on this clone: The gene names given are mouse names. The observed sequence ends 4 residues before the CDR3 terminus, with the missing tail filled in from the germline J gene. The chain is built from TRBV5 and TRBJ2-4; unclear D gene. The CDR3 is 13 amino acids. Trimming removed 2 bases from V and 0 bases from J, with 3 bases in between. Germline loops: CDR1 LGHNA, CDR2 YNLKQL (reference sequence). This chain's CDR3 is CASSQTSQNTLYF. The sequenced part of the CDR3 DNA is TGTGCCAGCAGCCAAACTAGTCAAAAC.

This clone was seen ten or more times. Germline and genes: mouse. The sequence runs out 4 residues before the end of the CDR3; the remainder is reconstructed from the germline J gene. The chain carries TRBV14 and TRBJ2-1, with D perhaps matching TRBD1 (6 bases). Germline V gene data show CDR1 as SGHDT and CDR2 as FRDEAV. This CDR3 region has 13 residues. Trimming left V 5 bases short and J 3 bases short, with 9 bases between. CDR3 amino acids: CASRMDSYAEQFF. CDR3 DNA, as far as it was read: TGTGCCAGCAGGATGGACAGCTATGCT.

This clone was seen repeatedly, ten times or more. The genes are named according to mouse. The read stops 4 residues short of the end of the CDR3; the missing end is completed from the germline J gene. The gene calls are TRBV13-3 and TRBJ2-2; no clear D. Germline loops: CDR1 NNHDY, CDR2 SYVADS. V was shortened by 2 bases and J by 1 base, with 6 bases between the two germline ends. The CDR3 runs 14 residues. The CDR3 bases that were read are TGTGCCAGCAGTGAGTCAGGAAACACCGGG. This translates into CASSESGNTG. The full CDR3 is CASSESGNTGQLYF.

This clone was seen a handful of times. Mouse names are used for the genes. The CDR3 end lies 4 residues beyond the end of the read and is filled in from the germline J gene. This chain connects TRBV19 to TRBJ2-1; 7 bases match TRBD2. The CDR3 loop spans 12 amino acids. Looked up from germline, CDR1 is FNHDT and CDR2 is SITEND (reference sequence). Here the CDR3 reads CASRPWGAEQFF. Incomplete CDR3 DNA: TGTGCCAGCAGGCCCTGGGGGGCT.

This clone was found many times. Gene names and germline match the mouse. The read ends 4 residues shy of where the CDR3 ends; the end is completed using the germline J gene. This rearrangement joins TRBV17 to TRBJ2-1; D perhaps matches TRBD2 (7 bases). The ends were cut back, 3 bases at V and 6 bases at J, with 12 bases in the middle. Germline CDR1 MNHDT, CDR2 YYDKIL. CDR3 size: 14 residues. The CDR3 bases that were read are TGTGCTAGCAGTAGGGGTGGGGGGCGTGCT. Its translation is CASSRGGGRA. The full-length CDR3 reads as CASSRGGGRAEQFF. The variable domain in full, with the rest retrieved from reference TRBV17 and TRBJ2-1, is DTTVKQNPRYKLARVGKPVNLICSQTMNHDTMYWYQKKPNQAPKLLLFYYDKILNREADTFEKFQSSRPNNSFCSLYIGSAGLEYSAMYLCASSRGGGRAEQFFGPGTRLTVL.

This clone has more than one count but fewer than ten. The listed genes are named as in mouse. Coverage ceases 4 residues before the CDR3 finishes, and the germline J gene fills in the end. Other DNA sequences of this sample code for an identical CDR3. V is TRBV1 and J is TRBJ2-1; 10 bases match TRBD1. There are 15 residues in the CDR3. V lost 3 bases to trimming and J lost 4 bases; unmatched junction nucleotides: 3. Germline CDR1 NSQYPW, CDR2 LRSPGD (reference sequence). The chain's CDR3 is CTCSARDRGYAEQFF. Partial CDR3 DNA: TGCACCTGCAGTGCCCGGGACAGGGGTTATGCT. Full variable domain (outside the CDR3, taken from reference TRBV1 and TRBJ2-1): VTLLEQNPRWRLVPRGQAVNLRCILKNSQYPWMSWYQQDLQKQLQWLFTLRSPGDKEVKSLPGADYLATRVTDTELRLQVANMSQGRTLYCTCSARDRGYAEQFFGPGTRLTVL.

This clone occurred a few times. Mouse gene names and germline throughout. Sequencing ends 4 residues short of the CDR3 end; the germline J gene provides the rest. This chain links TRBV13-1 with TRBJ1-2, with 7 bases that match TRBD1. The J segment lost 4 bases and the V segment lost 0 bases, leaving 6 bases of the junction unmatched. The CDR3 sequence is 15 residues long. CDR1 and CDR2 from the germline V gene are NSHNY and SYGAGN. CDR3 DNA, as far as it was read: TGTGCCAGCAGTGATGGGAGGGGGCAGGGCTCC. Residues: CASSDGRGQGS. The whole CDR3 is CASSDGRGQGSDYTF.

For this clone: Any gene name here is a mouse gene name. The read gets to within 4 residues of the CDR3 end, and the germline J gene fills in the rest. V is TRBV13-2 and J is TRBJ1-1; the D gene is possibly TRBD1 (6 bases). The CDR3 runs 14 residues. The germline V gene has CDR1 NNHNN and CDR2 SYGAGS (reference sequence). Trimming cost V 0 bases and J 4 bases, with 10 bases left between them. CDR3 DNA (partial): TGTGCCAGCGGTGATGCAAGGGGGGGCACA. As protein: CASGDARGGT. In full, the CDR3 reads CASGDARGGTEVFF.

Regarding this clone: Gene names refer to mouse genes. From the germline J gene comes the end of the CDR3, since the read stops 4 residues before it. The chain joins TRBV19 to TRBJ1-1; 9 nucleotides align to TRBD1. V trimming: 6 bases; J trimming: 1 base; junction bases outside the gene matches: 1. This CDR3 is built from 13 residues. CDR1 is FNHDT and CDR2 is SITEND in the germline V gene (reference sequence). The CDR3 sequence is CASKTGGNTEVFF. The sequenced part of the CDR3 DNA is TGTGCCAGCAAGACAGGGGGAAACACA.

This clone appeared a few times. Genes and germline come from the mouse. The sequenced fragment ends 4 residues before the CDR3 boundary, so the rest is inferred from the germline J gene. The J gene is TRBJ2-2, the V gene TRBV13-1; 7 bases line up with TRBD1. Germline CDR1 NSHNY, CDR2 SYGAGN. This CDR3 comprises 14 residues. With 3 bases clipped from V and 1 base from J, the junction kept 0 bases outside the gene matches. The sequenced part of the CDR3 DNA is TGTGCCAGCAGTGGGGACAGAAACACCGGG. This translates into CASSGDRNTG. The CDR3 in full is CASSGDRNTGQLYF.

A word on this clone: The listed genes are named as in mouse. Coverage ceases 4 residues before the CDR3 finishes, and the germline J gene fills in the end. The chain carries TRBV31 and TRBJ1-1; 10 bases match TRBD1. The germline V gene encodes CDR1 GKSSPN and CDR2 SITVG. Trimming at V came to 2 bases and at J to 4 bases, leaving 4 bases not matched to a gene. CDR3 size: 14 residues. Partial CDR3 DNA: TGTGCCTGGAGTTGGGGACAGGGGAGCACA. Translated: CAWSWGQGST. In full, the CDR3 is CAWSWGQGSTEVFF.

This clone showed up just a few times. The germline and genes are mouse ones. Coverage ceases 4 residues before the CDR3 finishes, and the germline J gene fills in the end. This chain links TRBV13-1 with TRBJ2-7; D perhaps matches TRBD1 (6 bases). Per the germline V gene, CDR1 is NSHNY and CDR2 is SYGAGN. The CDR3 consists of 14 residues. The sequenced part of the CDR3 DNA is TGTGCCAGCAGTGATGCAGGGGCAGGATAT. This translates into CASSDAGAGY. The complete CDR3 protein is CASSDAGAGYEQYF.

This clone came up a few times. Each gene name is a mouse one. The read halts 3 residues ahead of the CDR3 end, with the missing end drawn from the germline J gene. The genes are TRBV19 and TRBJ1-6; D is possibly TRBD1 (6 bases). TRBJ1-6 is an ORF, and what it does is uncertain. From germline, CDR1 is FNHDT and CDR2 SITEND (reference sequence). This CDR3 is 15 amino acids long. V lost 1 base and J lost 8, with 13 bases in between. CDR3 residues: CASSIRGGRHSPLYF. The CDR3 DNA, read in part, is TGTGCCAGCAGTATAAGGGGGGGGCGGCATTCGCCC.

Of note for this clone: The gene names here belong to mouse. Partial CDR3 DNA: TGTGCCAGCGGTGATACAGGGGGCGCATAT. It is translated as CASGDTGGAY. The whole CDR3 sequence reads CASGDTGGAYEQYF. The rearrangement links TRBV13-2 to TRBJ2-7; 9 nucleotides line up with TRBD1. The read is 4 residues too short to cover the CDR3 end, so that end is filled in from the germline J gene. The CDR3 extends over 14 amino acids. Germline values: CDR1 NNHNN, CDR2 SYGAGS (reference sequence).

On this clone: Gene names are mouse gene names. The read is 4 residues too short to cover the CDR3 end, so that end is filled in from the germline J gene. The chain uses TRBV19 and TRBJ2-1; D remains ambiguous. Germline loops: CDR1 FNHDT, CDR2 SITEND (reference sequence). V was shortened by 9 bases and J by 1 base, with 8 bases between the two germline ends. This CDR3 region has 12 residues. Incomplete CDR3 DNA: TGTGCCACCCGACAAAACTATGCT. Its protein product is CATRQNYA. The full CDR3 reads CATRQNYAEQFF. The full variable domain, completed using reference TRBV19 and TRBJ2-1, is GGIITQTPKFLIGQEGQKLTLKCQQNFNHDTMYWYRQDSGKGLRLIYYSITENDLQKGDLSEGYDASREKKSSFSLTVTSAQKNEMAVFLCATRQNYAEQFFGPGTRLTVL.